One and the same sample provided the 11 T cell receptor beta chains below, sequenced in a study of cytomegalovirus exposure and HLA in healthy donors. It was with 60 Vbeta and 13 Jbeta primers that the PCR ran. Generated by immunoSEQ multiplex PCR, the TCRdb table keeps only in-frame clones and is missing some. The sample lists around 88,000 clones, 74% seen once, with approximately 1.8% in the top ten. Sequenced material: PBMCs. The receptors here all came from a male donor in good health and CMV-seronegative.

This clone was picked up a small number of times. J is TRBJ2-7 and V is TRBV29-1, with 13 bases that match TRBD2. The junction had 10 bases not matched to a gene; V was cut back by 8 bases and J by 0 bases. Germline CDR1 SQVTM, CDR2 ANQGSEA. This CDR3 has 16 residues. The CDR3 loop reads CSTRGTSGVSSYEQYF. The CDR3, as DNA: TGCAGCACCCGGGGGACTAGCGGGGTTAGCTCCTACGAGCAGTACTTC.

The gene calls are TRBV28 and TRBJ2-7; 7 positions match TRBD1. This CDR3 is 17 amino acids long. After removal of 6 bases from V and 1 base from J, the junction contained 15 bases not matched to a gene. Germline CDR1 is MDHEN and CDR2 is SYDVKM. CDR3 sequence: CASSSRLHRGLSYEQYF. DNA of the CDR3: TGTGCCAGCAGCTCCCGCTTACACAGGGGCCTATCCTACGAGCAGTACTTC. Together with reference TRBV28 and TRBJ2-7, the CDR3 gives the full variable domain: DVKVTQSSRYLVKRTGEKVFLECVQDMDHENMFWYRQDPGLGLRLIYFSYDVKMKEKGDIPEGYSVSREKKERFSLILESASTNQTSMYLCASSSRLHRGLSYEQYFGPGTRLTVT.

This rearrangement joins TRBV28 to TRBJ1-5; D remains unclear. The CDR3 totals 16 residues. V lost 7 bases and J 0 bases, leaving 16 bases between the germline ends. Per the germline V gene, CDR1 is MDHEN and CDR2 is SYDVKM. CDR3 loop: CASTPLSPFSNQPQHF. The CDR3 nucleotides are TGTGCCAGCACCCCTCTGTCCCCCTTTAGCAATCAGCCCCAGCATTTT.

V is TRBV29-1 and J is TRBJ2-3; D unresolved. CDR3 size: 13 residues. The V gene's germline CDR1 is SQVTM and CDR2 ANQGSEA. V was clipped by 6 bases and J by 6 bases, with 16 bases between them. CDR3 region: CSVIVATSDTQYF. The CDR3 coding sequence is TGCAGCGTAATTGTAGCAACCTCCGATACGCAGTATTTT.

The gene calls are TRBV10-2 and TRBJ2-7; TRBD2 matches at 9 bases. V shed 4 bases and J 4 bases; nucleotides not matched to a gene: 17. CDR3 length equals 18 residues. Germline V gives CDR1 WSHSY, CDR2 SAAADI. The CDR3 sequence is CASSGPATRLAGGYEQYF. As DNA, the CDR3 is TGCGCCAGCAGTGGCCCCGCCACCCGACTGGCGGGAGGGTACGAGCAGTACTTC.

V and J are TRBV10-3 and TRBJ2-4; possible D gene TRBD1, 5 bases. This CDR3 spans 17 amino acids. Germline V gene sequence: CDR1 ENHRY, CDR2 SYGVKD. V was clipped by 0 bases and J by 0 bases, with 12 bases between them. The CDR3 bases are TGTGCCATCAGTGAGTCCCGACAGAAAGAAGCCAAAAACATTCAGTACTTC. Amino acids: CAISESRQKEAKNIQYF.

The chain recombines TRBV5-1 with TRBJ1-5, with 9 bases identical to TRBD1. Losses at the gene ends were 0 bases for V and 6 bases for J; bases not matched to a gene: 7. CDR1 and CDR2 from the germline V gene are SGHRS and YFSETQ. This CDR3 is built from 16 residues. CDR3 sequence: CASSLDGTGMGQPQHF. In DNA, the CDR3 is TGCGCCAGCAGCTTGGACGGGACAGGGATGGGTCAGCCCCAGCATTTT. The variable domain in full, completed from reference TRBV5-1 and TRBJ1-5, reads KAGVTQTPRYLIKTRGQQVTLSCSPISGHRSVSWYQQTPGQGLQFLFEYFSETQRNKGNFPGRFSGRQFSNSRSEMNVSTLELGDSALYLCASSLDGTGMGQPQHFGDGTRLSIL.

The chain has TRBV7-2 and TRBJ1-2; 7 positions agree with TRBD1. V lost 7 bases, J lost 6 bases, and 14 bases stayed unmatched. The CDR3 runs to 15 residues. CDR1 is SGHTA, CDR2 FQGNSA, per germline. In nucleotides, the CDR3 is TGTGCCAGCATCCCGCCCCAGGGGGTAGTAGATGGCTACACCTTC. Translation: CASIPPQGVVDGYTF.

The gene calls are TRBV7-2 and TRBJ2-7, with TRBD2 matching 7 bases. The CDR3 runs 13 residues. Germline CDR1 and CDR2: SGHTA and FQGNSA. The J segment lost 6 bases and the V segment lost 0 bases, leaving 2 bases of the junction unmatched. CDR3: CASSLAGGSEQYF. CDR3 DNA sequence: TGTGCCAGCAGCTTAGCGGGAGGGAGCGAGCAGTACTTC.

The chain has TRBV5-5 and TRBJ2-7; D possibly corresponds to TRBD2 (5 bases). The V and J ends lost 4 bases and 0 bases respectively, with 14 bases between them. Germline V CDR1 and CDR2: SGHKS, YYEKEE (reference sequence). The CDR3 spans 15 residues. The CDR3 sequence is CASSPRSGSSYEQYF. Written as DNA, the CDR3 is TGTGCCAGCAGCCCCCGCTCGGGAAGCTCCTACGAGCAGTACTTC.

This clone has a single count. V and J are TRBV4-2 and TRBJ2-1, with TRBD1 as a possible D gene (6 bases). The germline gives CDR1 LGHNA, CDR2 YNFKEQ. With 0 bases removed from V and 7 bases from J, the gap between germline ends came to 16 bases. The length of the CDR3 is 16 residues. The chain's CDR3 is CASSQDQGLNGNEQFF. For the CDR3, the DNA is TGTGCCAGCAGCCAAGACCAGGGGTTGAATGGAAATGAGCAGTTCTTC.